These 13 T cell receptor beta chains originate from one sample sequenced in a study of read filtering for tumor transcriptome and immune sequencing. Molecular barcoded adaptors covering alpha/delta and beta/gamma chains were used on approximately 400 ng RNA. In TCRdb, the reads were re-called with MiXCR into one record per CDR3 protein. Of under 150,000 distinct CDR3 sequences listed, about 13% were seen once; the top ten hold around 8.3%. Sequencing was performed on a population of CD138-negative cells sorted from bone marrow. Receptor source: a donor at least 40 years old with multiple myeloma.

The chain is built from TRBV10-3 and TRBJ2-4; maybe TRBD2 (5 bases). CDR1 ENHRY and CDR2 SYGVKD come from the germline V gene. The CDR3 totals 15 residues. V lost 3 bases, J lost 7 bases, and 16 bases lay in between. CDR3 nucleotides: TGTGCCATCAGTGAACAAGAGGGTGGAAATAACATTCAGTACTTC. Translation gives CAISEQEGGNNIQYF.

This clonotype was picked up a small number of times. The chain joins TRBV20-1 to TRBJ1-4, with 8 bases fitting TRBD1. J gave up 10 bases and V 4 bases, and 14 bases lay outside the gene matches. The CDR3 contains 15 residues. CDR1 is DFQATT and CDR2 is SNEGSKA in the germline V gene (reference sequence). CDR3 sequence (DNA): TGCAGTGCTAAAACCTCCGGGACAGGCGTGGGAAAACTGTTTTTT. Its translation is CSAKTSGTGVGKLFF.

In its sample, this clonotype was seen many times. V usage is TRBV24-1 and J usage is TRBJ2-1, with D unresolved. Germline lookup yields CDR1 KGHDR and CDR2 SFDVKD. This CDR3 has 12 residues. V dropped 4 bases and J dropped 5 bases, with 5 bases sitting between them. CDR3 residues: CATSERNNEQFF. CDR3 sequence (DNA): TGTGCCACCAGTGAGCGCAACAATGAGCAGTTCTTC.

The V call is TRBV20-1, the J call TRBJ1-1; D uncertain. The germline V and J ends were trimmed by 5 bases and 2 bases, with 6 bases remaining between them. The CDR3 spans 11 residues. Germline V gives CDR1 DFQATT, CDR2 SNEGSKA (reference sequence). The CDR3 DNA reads TGCAGTGCTGAGCAAAACACTGAAGCTTTCTTT. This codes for CSAEQNTEAFF.

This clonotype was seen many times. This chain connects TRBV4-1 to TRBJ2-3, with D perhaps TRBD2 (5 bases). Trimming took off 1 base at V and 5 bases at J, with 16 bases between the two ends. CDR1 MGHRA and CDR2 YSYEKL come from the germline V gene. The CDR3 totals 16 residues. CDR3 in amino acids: CASSQGQTLSGDTQYF. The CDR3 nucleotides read TGCGCCAGCAGCCAAGGGCAGACCCTCAGCGGAGATACGCAGTATTTT.

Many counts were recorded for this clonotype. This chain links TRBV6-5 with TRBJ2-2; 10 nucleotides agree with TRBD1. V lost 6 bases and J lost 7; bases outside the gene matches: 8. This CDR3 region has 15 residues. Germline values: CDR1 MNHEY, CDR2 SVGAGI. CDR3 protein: CASRLDRGTIGELFF. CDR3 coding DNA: TGTGCCAGCAGACTGGACAGGGGGACGATCGGGGAGCTGTTTTTT.

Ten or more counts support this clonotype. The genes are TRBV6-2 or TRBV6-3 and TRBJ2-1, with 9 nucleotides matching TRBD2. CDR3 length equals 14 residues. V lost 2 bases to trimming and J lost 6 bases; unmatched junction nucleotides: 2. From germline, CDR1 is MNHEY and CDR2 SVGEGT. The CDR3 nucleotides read TGTGCCAGCAGTTACCCGGGACTAGCCAATGAGCAGTTCTTC. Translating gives CASSYPGLANEQFF.

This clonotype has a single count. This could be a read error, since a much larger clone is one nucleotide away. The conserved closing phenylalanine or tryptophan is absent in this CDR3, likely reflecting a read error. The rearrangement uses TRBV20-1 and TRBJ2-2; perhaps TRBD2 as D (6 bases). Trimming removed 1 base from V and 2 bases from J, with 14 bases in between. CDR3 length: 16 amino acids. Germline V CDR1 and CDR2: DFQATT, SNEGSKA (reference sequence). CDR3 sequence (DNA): TGCAGTGCTAGAGGCTGGGGGGAGTCTAACACCGGGGAGCTGTTTCTT. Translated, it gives CSARGWGESNTGELFL.

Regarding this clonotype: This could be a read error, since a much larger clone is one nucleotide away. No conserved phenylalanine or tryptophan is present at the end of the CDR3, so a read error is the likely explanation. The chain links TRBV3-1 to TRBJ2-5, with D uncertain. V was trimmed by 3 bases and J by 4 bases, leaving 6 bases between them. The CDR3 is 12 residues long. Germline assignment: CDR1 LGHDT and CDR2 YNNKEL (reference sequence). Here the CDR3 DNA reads TGTGCCAGCAGCCACTGGAGAGAGACCCAGTACCTC. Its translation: CASSHWRETQYL.

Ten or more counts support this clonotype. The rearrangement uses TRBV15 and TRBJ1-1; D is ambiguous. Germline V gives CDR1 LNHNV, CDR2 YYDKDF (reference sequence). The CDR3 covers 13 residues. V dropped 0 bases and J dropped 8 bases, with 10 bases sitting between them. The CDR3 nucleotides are TGTGCCACCAGCAGAGAGGCTGCAAGAGAAGCTTTCTTT. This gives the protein CATSREAAREAFF.

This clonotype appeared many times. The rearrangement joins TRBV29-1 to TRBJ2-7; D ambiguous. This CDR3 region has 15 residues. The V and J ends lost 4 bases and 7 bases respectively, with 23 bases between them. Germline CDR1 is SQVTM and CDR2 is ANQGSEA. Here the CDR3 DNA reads TGCAGCGTTGTATATTCGGGCGAACCCGTTAGGGAGCAGTACTTC. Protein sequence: CSVVYSGEPVREQYF.

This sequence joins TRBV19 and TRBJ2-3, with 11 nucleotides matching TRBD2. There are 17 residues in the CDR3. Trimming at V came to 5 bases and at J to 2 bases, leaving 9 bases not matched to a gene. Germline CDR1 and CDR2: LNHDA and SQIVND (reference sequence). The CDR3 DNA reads TGTGCCAGTAGTCCTAACCTAGCGGGAGGATACACAGATACGCAGTATTTT. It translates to CASSPNLAGGYTDTQYF.

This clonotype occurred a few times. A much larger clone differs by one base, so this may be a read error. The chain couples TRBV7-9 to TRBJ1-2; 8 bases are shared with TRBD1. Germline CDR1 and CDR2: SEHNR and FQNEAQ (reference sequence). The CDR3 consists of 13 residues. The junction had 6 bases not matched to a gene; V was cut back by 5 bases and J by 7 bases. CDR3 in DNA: TGTGCCAGCAGCCCAGGGGGCGACTGTGGCTACACCTTC. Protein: CASSPGGDCGYTF.